These 31 T cell receptor beta chains share one sample of origin, sequenced in a study of cytomegalovirus exposure and HLA in healthy donors. The PCR contained 60 Vbeta and 13 Jbeta primers. Here immunoSEQ multiplex PCR was the method, and the copy in TCRdb shows in-frame clones only, minus some. The table lists 220,000 or so clones, around 75% of them singletons. Sample: PBMCs. The receptors derive from a woman aged 25 to 45 in good health and CMV-seronegative.

This clone came up a few times. V usage is TRBV2 and J usage is TRBJ2-2; D possibly corresponds to TRBD2 (5 bases). V lost 7 bases, J lost 3 bases, and 12 bases lay in between. Germline V gene data show CDR1 as SNHLY and CDR2 as FYNNEI. This CDR3 is built from 14 residues. CDR3 nucleotide sequence: TGTGCCAGCACAGGCGGGTTCCACACCGGGGAGCTGTTTTTT. This translates into CASTGGFHTGELFF. Using reference TRBV2 and TRBJ2-2 for the parts outside the CDR3, the full variable domain is EPEVTQTPSHQVTQMGQEVILRCVPISNHLYFYWYRQILGQKVEFLVSFYNNEISEKSEIFDDQFSVERPDGSNFTLKIRSTKLEDSAMYFCASTGGFHTGELFFGEGSRLTVL.

The chain links TRBV30 to TRBJ2-3, with 9 bases fitting TRBD1. From germline, CDR1 is GTSNPN and CDR2 SVGIG (reference sequence). The CDR3 is made up of 14 amino acids. Trimming took 3 bases from V and 1 from J; bases not matched to a gene: 2. Here the CDR3 reads CAWRQGAGTDTQYF. The CDR3 DNA follows: TGTGCCTGGAGACAGGGGGCCGGCACAGATACGCAGTATTTT.

This clone was detected once. J is TRBJ2-7 and V is TRBV7-9; 9 nucleotides align to TRBD2. Per germline, CDR1 SEHNR and CDR2 FQNEAQ (reference sequence). Trimming removed 6 bases from V and 4 bases from J; junction bases left unmatched: 10. This CDR3 has 15 residues. CDR3 in amino acids: CASSSGTSISYEQYF. DNA of the CDR3: TGTGCCAGCAGTTCTGGGACTAGCATAAGTTACGAGCAGTACTTC.

The chain joins TRBV7-9 to TRBJ2-3, with 11 positions matching TRBD1. Germline CDR1 and CDR2: SEHNR and FQNEAQ (reference sequence). V lost 2 bases to trimming and J lost 3 bases; unmatched junction nucleotides: 4. The length of the CDR3 is 16 residues. The CDR3 is CASSLTGTGGTDTQYF. Here the CDR3 DNA reads TGTGCCAGCAGCTTAACCGGGACAGGGGGGACAGATACGCAGTATTTT.

The chain couples TRBV7-8 to TRBJ2-2; TRBD2 is a possible D gene (6 bases). Trimming left V 3 bases short and J 1 base short, with 15 bases between. Germline CDR1 reads SGHVS; CDR2 reads FQNEAQ. The CDR3 runs to 17 residues. The CDR3 region is CASSFILAGMNTGELFF. Written as DNA, the CDR3 is TGTGCCAGCAGCTTTATCCTCGCGGGGATGAACACCGGGGAGCTGTTTTTT.

V gene TRBV6-1 combines with J gene TRBJ1-1; 7 bases line up with TRBD1. Germline V lookup: CDR1 MNHNS, CDR2 SASEGT. The CDR3 runs 11 residues. J lost 6 bases, V lost 8 bases, and 3 bases had no gene match. This CDR3 is CASGDSSEAFF. In nucleotides, the CDR3 is TGTGCCAGCGGGGACAGTTCTGAAGCTTTCTTT.

V usage is TRBV9 and J usage is TRBJ1-2; TRBD1 agrees at 7 bases. V shed 4 bases and J 3 bases; nucleotides not matched to a gene: 12. This CDR3 is built from 16 residues. Germline assignment: CDR1 SGDLS and CDR2 YYNGEE. The CDR3 sequence is CASSPRRQGEHYGYTF. CDR3 nucleotide sequence: TGTGCCAGCAGCCCAAGGCGACAGGGAGAACACTATGGCTACACCTTC.

A few counts support this clone. The chain combines TRBV7-2 with TRBJ1-2; TRBD1 is a possible D gene (5 bases). Trimming removed 5 bases at V and 2 bases at J, with 15 bases between. Germline assignment: CDR1 SGHTA and CDR2 FQGNSA. This CDR3 is 15 amino acids long. CDR3 sequence reads: CASSPDGQVNYGYTF. The CDR3 nucleotides read TGTGCCAGCAGCCCAGATGGACAAGTCAACTATGGCTACACCTTC.

This clone was seen a few times. Relative to the germline gene, one junction end is altered; a read error may explain this. The rearrangement links TRBV6-5 to TRBJ1-2, with unresolved D. Germline CDR1 and CDR2: MNHEY and SVGAGI. This CDR3 is built from 15 residues. CDR3 region: CAGSYSTRADYGYTF. CDR3 nucleotide sequence: TGTGCCGGCAGTTACTCGACGCGGGCCGACTATGGCTACACCTTC.

The chain couples TRBV5-5 to TRBJ2-5, with TRBD1 as a possible D gene (6 bases). The J call is doubtful: the DNA matches TRBJ2-7 better. The CDR3 consists of 15 residues. Germline CDR1 is SGHKS and CDR2 is YYEKEE (reference sequence). The DNA for the CDR3 is TGTGCCAGCAGCTTAAGGGACACGAGCTCCTACGAGCAGTACTTC. Residues: CASSLRDTSSYEQYF.

The rearrangement joins TRBV7-2 to TRBJ2-7, with a weak D call TRBD2 (5 bases). V was shortened by 7 bases and J by 3 bases, with 10 bases between the two germline ends. This CDR3 is 12 amino acids long. CDR1 and CDR2 (germline): SGHTA, FQGNSA. This chain's CDR3 is CASIGGSYEQYF. As DNA, the CDR3 is TGTGCCAGCATTGGAGGTAGCTACGAGCAGTACTTC.

This clone was recorded once. The CDR3: CASSPILAPSYNEQFF. In DNA, the CDR3 is TGTGCCAGCAGCCCCATCCTAGCGCCGTCCTACAATGAGCAGTTCTTC. J is TRBJ2-1 and V is TRBV7-6; D might be TRBD2 (6 bases). The V gene's germline CDR1 is SGHVS and CDR2 FNYEAQ. Trimming left V 5 bases short and J 1 base short, with 15 bases between. CDR3 size: 16 residues. Together with reference TRBV7-6 and TRBJ2-1, the CDR3 gives the full variable domain: GAGVSQSPRYKVTKRGQDVALRCDPISGHVSLYWYRQALGQGPEFLTYFNYEAQQDKSGLPNDRFSAERPEGSISTLTIQRTEQRDSAMYRCASSPILAPSYNEQFFGPGTRLTVL.

The chain employs TRBV19 and TRBJ2-1; D gene unclear. The CDR3 runs 16 residues. CDR1 LNHDA and CDR2 SQIVND come from the germline V gene (reference sequence). Trimming removed 7 bases from V and 9 bases from J, with 25 bases in between. CDR3 nucleotide sequence: TGTGCCAGTAAGCTAAGAGAGTGGGCTACAAGTAGTGAGCAGTTCTTC. Translating gives CASKLREWATSSEQFF.

This clone was seen a handful of times. This CDR3 is also generated by other DNA sequences in the sample. The V gene is TRBV5-1, the J gene TRBJ1-1, with 11 bases lining up with TRBD1. The CDR3 contains 15 residues. The ends lost 0 bases at V and 4 bases at J; junction bases unmatched: 2. Germline-derived CDR1 and CDR2 are SGHRS and YFSETQ. The CDR3 DNA reads TGCGCCAGCAGCTTGGCAGGGACAGGGGGCACTGAAGCTTTCTTT. It translates to CASSLAGTGGTEAFF.

The chain couples TRBV7-2 to TRBJ2-3, with D unresolved. V lost 1 base to trimming and J lost 3 bases, with 11 bases between them. This CDR3 region has 15 residues. Germline lookup yields CDR1 SGHTA and CDR2 FQGNSA. CDR3 DNA: TGTGCCAGCAGCTTAGATGGGCCAGCTACAGATACGCAGTATTTT. The encoded protein is CASSLDGPATDTQYF.

This clone was seen once. The gene calls are TRBV10-1 and TRBJ1-4; maybe TRBD1 (5 bases). V gave up 8 bases and J gave up 7 bases, with 17 bases separating them. The CDR3 extends over 14 amino acids. From germline, CDR1 is WNHNN and CDR2 SYGVQD (reference sequence). Here the CDR3 reads CASGGTGGREKLFF. DNA of the CDR3: TGCGCCAGCGGGGGGACGGGAGGACGTGAAAAACTGTTTTTT.

The chain uses TRBV7-8 and TRBJ2-3; a weak D match, TRBD2 (5 bases). V gave up 4 bases and J gave up 4 bases, with 9 bases separating them. Per germline, CDR1 SGHVS and CDR2 FQNEAQ. This CDR3 comprises 13 residues. CDR3 sequence: CASSSRGPDTQYF. The CDR3 DNA sequence: TGTGCCAGCAGCTCAAGAGGGCCAGATACGCAGTATTTT. Using reference TRBV7-8 and TRBJ2-3 for the parts outside the CDR3, the full variable domain is GAGVSQSPRYKVAKRGQDVALRCDPISGHVSLFWYQQALGQGPEFLTYFQNEAQLDKSGLPSDRFFAERPEGSVSTLKIQRTQQEDSAVYLCASSSRGPDTQYFGPGTRLTVL.

This clone has just a few counts. V gene TRBV30 combines with J gene TRBJ1-2; D remains ambiguous. CDR3 length: 13 residues. Looked up from germline, CDR1 is GTSNPN and CDR2 is SVGIG (reference sequence). Trimming cost V 1 base and J 2 bases, with 8 bases left between them. The CDR3 DNA reads TGTGCCTGGAGTGATCAGCGAAACTATGGCTACACCTTC. It translates to CAWSDQRNYGYTF.

V usage is TRBV5-1 and J usage is TRBJ1-2, with D possibly being TRBD1 (5 bases). The CDR3 loop spans 14 amino acids. V was trimmed by 4 bases and J by 2 bases, leaving 12 bases between them. CDR1 and CDR2 (germline): SGHRS, YFSETQ. CDR3: CASSPEGMNYGYTF. In DNA form, the CDR3 reads TGCGCCAGCAGCCCGGAGGGGATGAACTATGGCTACACCTTC. Combining the CDR3 with reference TRBV5-1 and TRBJ1-2 gives the whole variable domain KAGVTQTPRYLIKTRGQQVTLSCSPISGHRSVSWYQQTPGQGLQFLFEYFSETQRNKGNFPGRFSGRQFSNSRSEMNVSTLELGDSALYLCASSPEGMNYGYTFGSGTRLTVV.

V is TRBV19 and J is TRBJ2-7; perhaps TRBD1 as D (5 bases). Per the germline V gene, CDR1 is LNHDA and CDR2 is SQIVND (reference sequence). V shed 4 bases and J shed 2 bases, with 15 bases lying between them. The CDR3 consists of 15 residues. CDR3 protein: CASSRYQGQTYEQYF. The CDR3 DNA reads as TGTGCCAGTAGTAGGTATCAGGGCCAAACCTACGAGCAGTACTTC.

The chain joins TRBV30 to TRBJ2-7; D unresolved. Germline CDR1 GTSNPN, CDR2 SVGIG (reference sequence). The CDR3 runs to 11 residues. Trimming cost V 5 bases and J 2 bases, with 7 bases left between them. The CDR3 reads CAWGQAYEQYF. Written as DNA, the CDR3 is TGTGCCTGGGGGCAGGCCTACGAGCAGTACTTC.

The chain is built from TRBV12-5 and TRBJ1-6, with 10 bases aligning to TRBD1. V gave up 6 bases and J gave up 4 bases; unmatched junction bases: 6. CDR1 and CDR2 from the germline V gene are LGHNT and FRNRAP. The CDR3 has 16 residues. The chain's CDR3 is CASGSGQGVYNSPLHF. The CDR3, as DNA: TGTGCTAGTGGCTCCGGACAGGGGGTGTATAATTCACCCCTCCACTTT.

As for this clone: Other DNA sequences in the sample encode the same CDR3. This chain links TRBV6-5 with TRBJ1-2; 9 bases are shared with TRBD1. The V gene end was trimmed by 9 bases and the J gene end by 4 bases; junction bases not matched to a gene: 6. CDR3 length equals 13 residues. The germline V gene has CDR1 MNHEY and CDR2 SVGAGI. The CDR3 loop reads CASSTGGGYGYTF. The CDR3 nucleotides read TGTGCCAGTAGTACAGGGGGCGGCTATGGCTACACCTTC.

This sequence joins TRBV7-9 and TRBJ2-7, with TRBD2 matching 10 bases. The CDR3 spans 14 residues. Trimming took 6 bases from V and 2 from J; bases not matched to a gene: 4. CDR1 and CDR2 from the germline V gene are SEHNR and FQNEAQ (reference sequence). In DNA, the CDR3 is TGTGCCAGCAGACGGACTAGCGGTACCTACGAGCAGTACTTC. It yields the protein CASRRTSGTYEQYF.

The J gene is TRBJ2-7, the V gene TRBV7-8, with TRBD2 matching over 11 bases. With 5 bases clipped from V and 0 bases from J, the junction kept 0 bases outside the gene matches. Germline CDR1 SGHVS, CDR2 FQNEAQ. The CDR3 extends over 14 amino acids. In DNA form, the CDR3 reads TGTGCCAGCAGCGGGACTAGCGGCTCCTACGAGCAGTACTTC. Its translation is CASSGTSGSYEQYF.

This sequence joins TRBV27 and TRBJ2-7; unclear D gene. Germline V gene lookup returns CDR1 MNHEY and CDR2 SMNVEV (reference sequence). Trimming stripped 4 bases from V and 5 bases from J, with 12 bases between. The CDR3 totals 13 residues. The CDR3 sequence: CASSSPRSHEQYF. CDR3 nucleotides: TGTGCCAGCAGTTCCCCGAGAAGCCACGAGCAGTACTTC.

This chain connects TRBV4-1 to TRBJ1-1; 9 bases are shared with TRBD1. Germline CDR1 MGHRA, CDR2 YSYEKL. V lost 3 bases to trimming and J lost 2 bases; unmatched junction nucleotides: 4. The CDR3 has 15 residues. The CDR3 nucleotides are TGCGCCAGCAGCCAGGGACAGGGAGGAAACACTGAAGCTTTCTTT. It yields the protein CASSQGQGGNTEAFF.

This rearrangement joins TRBV4-1 to TRBJ2-5, with 7 positions matching TRBD1. The V segment lost 4 bases and the J segment 4 bases; nucleotides outside the gene matches: 3. CDR3 size: 13 residues. From germline, CDR1 is MGHRA and CDR2 YSYEKL. Here the CDR3 reads CASSLGTAETQYF. CDR3 coding DNA: TGCGCCAGCAGCCTCGGGACAGCAGAGACCCAGTACTTC.

With regard to this clone: It is likely a read error, because the conserved phenylalanine at the end of the CDR3 is missing. The DNA is omitted, as the CDR3 cannot be located on it reliably, and the CDR3 follows TCRdb's listing. The J gene is TRBJ1-2, the V gene TRBV20-1; TRBD1, the D gene given by the table, was not confirmed from the DNA. CDR1 and CDR2 from the germline V gene are DFQATT and SNEGSKA (reference sequence). Counting both end residues, the CDR3 totals 9 amino acids. The CDR3 region is CSARGQPRL.

The chain recombines TRBV30 with TRBJ1-3; no clear D gene. CDR1 and CDR2 from the germline V gene are GTSNPN and SVGIG (reference sequence). This CDR3 has 13 residues. With 3 bases removed from V and 2 bases from J, the gap between germline ends came to 8 bases. DNA for the CDR3: TGTGCCTGGAGGCGGAGCGCTGGAAACACCATATATTTT. This gives the protein CAWRRSAGNTIYF.

This rearrangement joins TRBV14 to TRBJ1-1; 10 bases fit TRBD1. The V gene end was trimmed by 3 bases and the J gene end by 2 bases; junction bases not matched to a gene: 3. Germline V gene sequence: CDR1 SGHDN, CDR2 FVKESK. The CDR3 covers 15 residues. The CDR3 DNA is TGTGCCAGCAGCCAGACAGGGGGCCGAAACACTGAAGCTTTCTTT. Its protein is CASSQTGGRNTEAFF.